The entry below gives a single TCR beta chain sequence along with its context. The V gene's germline CDR1 is MDHEN and CDR2 SYDVKM. The CDR3 is made up of 14 amino acids. Trimming took 3 bases from V and 5 from J; bases not matched to a gene: 5. The source of the sample is a study of blood T cell repertoires in COVID-19. Clones were read by immunoSEQ multiplex PCR, and TCRdb kept only the in-frame ones, dropping some. The top ten clones hold under 14% of a sample with under 250,000 clones, 85% to 90% of them seen once. Seattle participants joined during active infection and were tracked over time. V usage is TRBV28 and J usage is TRBJ1-1; 8 bases line up with TRBD1. The clonotype comes from a man in his fifties with COVID-19, enrolled during active disease. The sequenced sample consisted of peripheral blood. DNA for the CDR3: TGTGCCAGCAGTTTGCCAGGGGGCTATACTGAAGCTTTCTTT. The encoded protein is CASSLPGGYTEAFF.